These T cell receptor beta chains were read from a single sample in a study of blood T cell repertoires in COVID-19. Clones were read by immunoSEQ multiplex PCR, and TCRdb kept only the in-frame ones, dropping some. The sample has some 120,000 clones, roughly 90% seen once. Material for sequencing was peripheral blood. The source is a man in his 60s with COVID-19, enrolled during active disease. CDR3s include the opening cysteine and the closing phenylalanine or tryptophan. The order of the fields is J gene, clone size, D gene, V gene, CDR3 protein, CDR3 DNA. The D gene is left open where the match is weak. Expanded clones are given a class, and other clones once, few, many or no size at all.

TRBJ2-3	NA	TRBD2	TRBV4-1	CASSQGLAVSTDTQYF	TGCGCCAGCAGCCAAGGACTAGCAGTTAGCACAGATACGCAGTATTTT
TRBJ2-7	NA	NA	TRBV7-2	CASSSSRQSYEQYF	TGTGCCAGCAGTTCCTCACGACAGTCCTACGAGCAGTACTTC
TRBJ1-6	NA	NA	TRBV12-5	CASGLGQNNSPLHF	TGTGCTAGTGGTTTGGGACAGAATAATTCACCCCTCCACTTT
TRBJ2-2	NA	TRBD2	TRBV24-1	CATSDWGTSEYTGELFF	TGTGCCACCAGTGATTGGGGGACTAGCGAGTACACCGGGGAGCTGTTTTTT
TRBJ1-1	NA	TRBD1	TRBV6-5	CASRQGANEAFF	TGTGCCAGCAGACAGGGGGCTAATGAAGCTTTCTTT
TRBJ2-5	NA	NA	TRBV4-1	CASSREANQETQYF	TGCGCCAGCAGCCGCGAGGCCAACCAAGAGACCCAGTACTTC
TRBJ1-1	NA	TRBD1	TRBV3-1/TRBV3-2	CASSLSGGEAFF	TGTGCCAGCAGCCTTTCAGGGGGCGAAGCTTTCTTT
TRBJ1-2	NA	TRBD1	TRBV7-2	CASSSGQGNYGYTF	TGTGCCAGCAGCTCGGGACAGGGGAACTATGGCTACACCTTC
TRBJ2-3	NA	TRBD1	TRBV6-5	CASSSRDRVSADTQYF	TGTGCCAGCAGTTCCAGGGACAGGGTTTCGGCAGATACGCAGTATTTT
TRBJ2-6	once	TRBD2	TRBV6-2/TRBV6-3	CASSSLPASGSYGANVLTF	TGTGCCAGCAGTTCCCTACCAGCTAGCGGGAGTTATGGGGCCAACGTCCTGACTTTC
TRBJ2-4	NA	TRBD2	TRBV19	CASSMELAGSKNIQYF	TGTGCCAGTAGTATGGAACTAGCGGGCAGCAAAAACATTCAGTACTTC
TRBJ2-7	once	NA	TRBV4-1	CASSQGAHAYEQYF	TGCGCCAGCAGCCAAGGGGCACACGCCTACGAGCAGTACTTC
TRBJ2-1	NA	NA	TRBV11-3	CASSFIDEQFF	TGTGCCAGCAGCTTTATCGATGAGCAGTTCTTC
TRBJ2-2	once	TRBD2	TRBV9	CASSPGTSGFTGELFF	TGTGCCAGCAGCCCCGGGACTAGCGGTTTCACCGGGGAGCTGTTTTTT
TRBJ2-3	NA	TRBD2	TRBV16	CASSQGLADTQYF	TGTGCCAGCAGCCAGGGACTAGCGGATACGCAGTATTTT
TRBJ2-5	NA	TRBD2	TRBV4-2	CASSHSRGDHQETQYF	TGTGCCAGCAGCCATTCCCGGGGGGACCACCAAGAGACCCAGTACTTC
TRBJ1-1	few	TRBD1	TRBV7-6	CASSQRQGSSMNTEAFF	TGTGCCAGCAGCCAAAGACAGGGTAGTTCGATGAACACTGAAGCTTTCTTT
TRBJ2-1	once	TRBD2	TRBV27	CASKREGVVGNEQFF	TGTGCCAGCAAGAGGGAGGGTGTAGTAGGCAATGAGCAGTTCTTC